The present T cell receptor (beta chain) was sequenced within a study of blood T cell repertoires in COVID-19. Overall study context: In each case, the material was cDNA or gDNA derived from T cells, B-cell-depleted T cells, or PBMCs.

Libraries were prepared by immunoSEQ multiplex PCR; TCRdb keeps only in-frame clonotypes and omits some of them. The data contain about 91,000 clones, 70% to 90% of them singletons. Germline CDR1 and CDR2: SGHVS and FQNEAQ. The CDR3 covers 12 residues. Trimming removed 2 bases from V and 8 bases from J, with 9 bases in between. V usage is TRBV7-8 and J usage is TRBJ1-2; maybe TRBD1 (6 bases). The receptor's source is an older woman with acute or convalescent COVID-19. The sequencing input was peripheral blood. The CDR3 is CASSLKGQGYTF. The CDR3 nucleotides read TGTGCCAGCAGCTTAAAGGGACAAGGCTACACCTTC.